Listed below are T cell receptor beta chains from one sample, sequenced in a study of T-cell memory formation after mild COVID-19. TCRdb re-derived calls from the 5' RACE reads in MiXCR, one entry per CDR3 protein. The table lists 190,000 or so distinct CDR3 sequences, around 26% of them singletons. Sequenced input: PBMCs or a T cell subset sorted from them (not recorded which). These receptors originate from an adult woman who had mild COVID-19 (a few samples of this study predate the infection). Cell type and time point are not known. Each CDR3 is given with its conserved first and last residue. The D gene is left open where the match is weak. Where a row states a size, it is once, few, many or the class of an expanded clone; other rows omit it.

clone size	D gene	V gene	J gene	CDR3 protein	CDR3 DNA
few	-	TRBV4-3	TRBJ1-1	CASSQERGLGAFF	TGCGCCAGCAGCCAAGAGAGGGGTCTGGGAGCTTTCTTT
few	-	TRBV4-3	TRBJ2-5	CASSPRLRGQETQYF	TGCGCCAGCAGCCCTAGACTGCGAGGGCAAGAGACCCAGTACTTC
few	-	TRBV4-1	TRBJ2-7	CASSQGLGQSWSEQYF	TGCGCCAGCAGCCAAGGCCTTGGGCAGAGTTGGAGCGAGCAGTACTTC
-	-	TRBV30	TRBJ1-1	CAWSRRLLPTEAFF	TGTGCCTGGAGTAGGAGACTTTTACCGACTGAAGCTTTCTTT
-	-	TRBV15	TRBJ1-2	CATSRDRGGDGYTF	TGTGCCACCAGCAGAGATCGGGGGGGCGATGGCTACACCTTC
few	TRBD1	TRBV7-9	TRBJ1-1	CASIQGLFTEAFF	TGTGCCAGTATACAGGGGCTGTTCACTGAAGCTTTCTTT
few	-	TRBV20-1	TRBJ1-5	CSARGVDNQPQHF	TGCAGTGCTAGAGGGGTTGATAATCAGCCCCAGCATTTT
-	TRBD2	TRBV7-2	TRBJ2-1	CASSLEYGGGRNEQFF	TGTGCCAGCAGCTTAGAATATGGGGGAGGGCGAAATGAGCAGTTCTTC
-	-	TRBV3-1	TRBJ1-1	CASSQDQGPYTEAFF	TGTGCCAGCAGCCAAGACCAGGGCCCATACACTGAAGCTTTCTTT
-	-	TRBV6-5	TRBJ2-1	CASSYQEWEGGHEQFF	TGTGCCAGCAGTTACCAGGAATGGGAAGGGGGGCATGAGCAGTTCTTC
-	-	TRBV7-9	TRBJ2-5	CASRLPRGQETQYF	TGTGCCAGCAGGTTACCCAGGGGTCAAGAGACCCAGTACTTC
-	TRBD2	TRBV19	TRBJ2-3	CASTPTSGLTDTQYF	TGTGCCAGTACCCCAACTAGCGGGCTCACAGATACGCAGTATTTT
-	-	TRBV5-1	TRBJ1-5	CASSLTGNQPQHF	TGCGCCAGCAGCTTGACAGGCAATCAGCCCCAGCATTTT
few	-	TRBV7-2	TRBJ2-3	CASSSTSLVDTQYF	TGTGCCAGCAGCTCAACTAGCCTGGTGGATACGCAGTATTTT
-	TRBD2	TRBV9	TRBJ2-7	CASSSSGLALDEQYF	TGTGCCAGCAGCTCTAGCGGACTAGCGTTGGACGAGCAGTACTTC
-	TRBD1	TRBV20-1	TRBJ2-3	CSADRVSDTQYF	TGCAGTGCGGACAGGGTTTCAGATACGCAGTATTTT
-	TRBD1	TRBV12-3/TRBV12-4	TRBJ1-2	CASRIGRGQQGYTF	TGTGCCAGCAGGATAGGGAGGGGGCAGCAAGGCTACACCTTC
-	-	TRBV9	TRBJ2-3	CASSGGKRGNAINF	TGTGCCAGCAGCGGAGGAAAACGTGGAAATGCAATTAACTTT
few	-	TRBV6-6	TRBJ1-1	CASSYSWRTEAFF	TGTGCCAGCAGTTACTCGTGGAGGACTGAAGCTTTCTTT
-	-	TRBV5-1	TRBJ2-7	CASSLTTDTSYEQYF	TGCGCCAGCAGCCTAACTACGGATACTTCCTACGAGCAGTACTTC
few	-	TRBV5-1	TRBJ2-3	CASSPGRGPTDTQYF	TGCGCCAGCAGCCCCGGGAGGGGGCCCACAGATACGCAGTATTTT
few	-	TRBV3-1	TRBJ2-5	CASSPDYTGTAIRETQYF	TGTGCCAGCAGCCCCGATTACACCGGGACTGCGATTAGGGAGACCCAGTACTTC